This T cell receptor beta chain was sequenced during a study of cytomegalovirus exposure and HLA in healthy donors. PCR used 60 Vbeta primers and 13 Jbeta primers. The table came from immunoSEQ multiplex PCR; TCRdb's copy has only in-frame clones and leaves some out. The table includes under 130,000 clones, 60% to 80% detected once. CDR1 and CDR2 (germline): MDHEN, SYDVKM. CDR3 length: 16 residues. The V and J ends lost 6 bases and 0 bases, in that order; junction bases with no gene match: 7. The chain links TRBV28 to TRBJ2-1; TRBD1 agrees at 8 bases. The material sequenced was PBMCs. The clonotype was recovered from a man aged 50-59 years in good health and CMV-seropositive. Here the CDR3 reads CASRTRTGISYNEQFF. CDR3 nucleotides: TGTGCCAGCAGGACACGGACAGGGATCTCCTACAATGAGCAGTTCTTC.